The entry that follows covers one T cell receptor beta chain sequence. Its target is unknown. Compared with germline, one end of the junction differs, possibly owing to a read error. The data were obtained in a study of T cells after yellow fever vaccination. This CDR3 region has 15 residues. CDR1 and CDR2 (germline): LGHDT, YNNKEL (reference sequence). Findings and limits, study-wide: Only a minor proportion of clonotypes was detected across both CD4 and CD8 compartments. At around 95% for CD4 and approximately 88% for CD8, most primary-vaccination clones showed up again after the booster.

In making TCR cDNA, 5'RACE template switching added a universal primer site and UMIs to it. One entry per CDR3 protein results from TCRdb running MiXCR on the 5' RACE reads. In the table there are roughly 110,000 distinct CDR3 sequences, under 9% of which are singletons. Sequenced here: CD8+ T cells sorted from PBMCs, sampled 45 days after the yellow fever booster vaccination. The receptor was isolated from a man aged 25-45 years who received the YFV17D yellow fever vaccine. This sequence joins TRBV3-1 and TRBJ2-5; D perhaps matches TRBD1 (6 bases). The CDR3 here is CASCHLTGMPETQYF. The DNA for the CDR3 is TGTGCCAGCTGCCATTTAACAGGGATGCCAGAGACCCAGTACTTC.